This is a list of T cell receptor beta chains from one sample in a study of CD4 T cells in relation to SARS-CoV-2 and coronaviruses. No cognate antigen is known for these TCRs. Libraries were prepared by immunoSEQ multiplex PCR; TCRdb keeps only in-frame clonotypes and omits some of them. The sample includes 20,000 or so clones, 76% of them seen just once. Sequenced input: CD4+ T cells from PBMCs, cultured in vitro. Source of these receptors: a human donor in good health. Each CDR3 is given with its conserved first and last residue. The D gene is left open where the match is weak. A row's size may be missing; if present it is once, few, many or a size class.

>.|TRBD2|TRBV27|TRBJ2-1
TGTGCCAGCAGTATCGGGACTAGCGGGACCTACAATGAGCAGTTCTTC
CASSIGTSGTYNEQFF
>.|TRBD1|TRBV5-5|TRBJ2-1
TGTGCCAGCAGCACGACACAACAGGGGTTTTGGAATGAGCAGTTCTTC
CASSTTQQGFWNEQFF
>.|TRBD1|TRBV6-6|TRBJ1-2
TGTGCATCACAAGACAGGGGACGAGGCTACACCTTC
CASQDRGRGYTF
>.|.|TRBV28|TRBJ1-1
TGTGCCAGCAGTTTACGGGGTTGGGGGTACAGTGAAGCTTTCTTT
CASSLRGWGYSEAFF
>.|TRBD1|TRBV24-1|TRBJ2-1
TGTGCCACCAGTGACCCAGGACAGGAGTGGCACAATGAGCAGTTCTTC
CATSDPGQEWHNEQFF
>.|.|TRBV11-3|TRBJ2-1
TGTGCCAGCAGCTCGGGCTCCTACAATGAGCAGTTCTTC
CASSSGSYNEQFF
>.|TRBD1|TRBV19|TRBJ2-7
TGTGCCAGTAGTATTCCCGGACAGGGGAAGCAGTACTTC
CASSIPGQGKQYF
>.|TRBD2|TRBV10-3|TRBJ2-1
TGTGCCATCCCTACTAGCGGGAGGGGATTTGAGCAGTTCTTC
CAIPTSGRGFEQFF
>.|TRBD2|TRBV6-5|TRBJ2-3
TGTGCCAGCAGTTACGTGCGGGGACTAAGCACAGATACGCAGTATTTT
CASSYVRGLSTDTQYF
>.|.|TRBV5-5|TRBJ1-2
TGTGCCAGCAGCCGGGGACGATATGGCTACACCTTC
CASSRGRYGYTF
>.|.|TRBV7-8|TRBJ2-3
TGTGCCAGCAGCACGTTAGCGGAATTGAGCACAGATACGCAGTATTTT
CASSTLAELSTDTQYF
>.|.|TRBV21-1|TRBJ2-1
TGTGCCAGCAGCAAAGGACTAGCGGGAGGGCCAAGAATCAATGAGCAGTTCTTC
CASSKGLAGGPRINEQFF
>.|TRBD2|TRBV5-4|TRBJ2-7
TGTGCCAGCAGCTTGACAGGGACTAGGCACTACGAGCAGTACTTC
CASSLTGTRHYEQYF
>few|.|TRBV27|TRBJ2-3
TGTGCCAGCAGTTCCCCCTTCAGTACGCAGTATTTT
CASSSPFSTQYF
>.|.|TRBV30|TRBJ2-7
TGTGCCTTAAGTCGGGGGTACGAGCAGTACTTC
CALSRGYEQYF
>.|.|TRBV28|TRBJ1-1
TGTGCCAGCAGTTCCTCGGACACTGAAGCTTTCTTT
CASSSSDTEAFF
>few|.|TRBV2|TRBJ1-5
TGTGCCAGCAGGAAGCAGACCGATCAGCCCCAGCATTTT
CASRKQTDQPQHF
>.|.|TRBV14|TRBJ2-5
TGTGCCAGCAGCCCCGGACATGGCCCTCAAGAGACCCAGTACTTC
CASSPGHGPQETQYF
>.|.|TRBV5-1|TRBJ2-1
TGCGCCAGCAGCTTGGAGGGGACCTCCTACAATGAGCAGTTCTTC
CASSLEGTSYNEQFF
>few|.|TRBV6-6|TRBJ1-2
TGTGCCAGCAGTTACTCATTCCAAGGGGCTGCTGGCTACACCTTC
CASSYSFQGAAGYTF
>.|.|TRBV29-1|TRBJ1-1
TGCAGCGTTGGGGGTTCCACTGAAGCTTTCTTT
CSVGGSTEAFF
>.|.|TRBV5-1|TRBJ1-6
TGCGCCAGCAGCTTGGTTCGACCCGAGAATTCACCCCTCCACTTT
CASSLVRPENSPLHF
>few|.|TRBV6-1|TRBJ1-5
TGTGCCAGCAGCTCTCCTAACAGGTTCGTTCAGCCCCAGCATTTT
CASSSPNRFVQPQHF
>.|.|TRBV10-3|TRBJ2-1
TGTGCCATCAGTGGACCGACCAATCAGGGCTACAATGAGCAGTTCTTC
CAISGPTNQGYNEQFF
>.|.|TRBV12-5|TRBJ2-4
TGTGCTAGTGGTTTGGTATTGGACAGATCCTTCAAAAACATTCAGTACTTC
CASGLVLDRSFKNIQYF
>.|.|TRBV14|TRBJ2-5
TGTGCCAGCAGCCAAGGTGCCCGGTCGGAGACCCAGTACTTC
CASSQGARSETQYF
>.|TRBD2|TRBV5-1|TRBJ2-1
TGCGCCAGCAGCTCCGGGACTAGCGGGAGAAGATCCTACAATGAGCAGTTCTTC
CASSSGTSGRRSYNEQFF
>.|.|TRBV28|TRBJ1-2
TGTGCCAGCAGGCCACAACGGGGGATTCGGGGCTACACCTTC
CASRPQRGIRGYTF
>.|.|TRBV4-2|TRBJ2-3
TGTGCCAGCAGCCAAGCAGATACGCAGTATTTT
CASSQADTQYF
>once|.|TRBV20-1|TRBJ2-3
TGCAGTGCTAGTCCCGGGAAACTCACAGATACGCAGTATTTT
CSASPGKLTDTQYF
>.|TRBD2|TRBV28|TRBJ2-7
TGTGCCAGCAGTTGGGGTAGCGGGAGTTTCCCCTACGAGCAGTACTTC
CASSWGSGSFPYEQYF
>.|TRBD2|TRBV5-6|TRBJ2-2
TGTGCCAGCAGCTTGGTAGCGGGAGGGCCTGCCGGGGAGCTGTTTTTT
CASSLVAGGPAGELFF
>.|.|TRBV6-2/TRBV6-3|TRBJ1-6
TGTGCCAGCAGTATGGATTATAATTCACCCCTCCACTTT
CASSMDYNSPLHF
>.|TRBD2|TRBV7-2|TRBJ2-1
TGTGCCAGCAGCTTAATGGCCGGGACTAGCTACAATGAGCAGTTCTTC
CASSLMAGTSYNEQFF
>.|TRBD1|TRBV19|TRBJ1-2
TGTGCCAGTAGTCCGACAGGGGGCTTATATGGCTACACCTTC
CASSPTGGLYGYTF
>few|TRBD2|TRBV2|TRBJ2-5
TGTGCCAGCAGTGAACGGGCTGCTAGCGGGATGGAGACCCAGTACTTC
CASSERAASGMETQYF
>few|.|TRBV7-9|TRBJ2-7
TGTGCCAGCAGATTAGACAGCTACGAGCAGTACTTC
CASRLDSYEQYF
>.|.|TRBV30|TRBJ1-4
TGTGCCTGGAGTGCAGATGATAGAGAATATAATGAAAAACTGTTTTTT
CAWSADDREYNEKLFF
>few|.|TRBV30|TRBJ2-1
TGTGCCTGGAGCCAGACGGACTACAATGAGCAGTTCTTC
CAWSQTDYNEQFF
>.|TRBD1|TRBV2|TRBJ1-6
TGTGCCAGCAGGGGACAGGGGGCCCTAGGGTCACCCCTCCACTTT
CASRGQGALGSPLHF
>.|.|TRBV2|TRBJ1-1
TGTGCCAGCAGTGAAGCGTTTGCGGGGGATCCTGAAGCTTTCTTT
CASSEAFAGDPEAFF